A selection of T cell receptor beta chains follows, all from one sample in a study of response to subunit inactivated influenza vaccine. TCRdb re-derived calls from the RT-PCR reads in MiXCR, one entry per CDR3 protein. The sample includes about 780,000 distinct CDR3 sequences, about 18% of them seen just once. Sequenced material: PBMCs from blood, taken less than 6 days after vaccination. These receptors all come from a man between 50 and 59 years old who received an inactivated influenza vaccine. Both conserved end residues are part of each CDR3. Each record gives: clone size, V gene, D gene, J gene, CDR3 DNA, CDR3 protein. A D gene is named only where the DNA matches it firmly. Size is stated for part of the rows, as once, few or many counts, or as a class when the clone is expanded.

few,TRBV10-3,.,TRBJ2-1,TGTGCCATCCGACTGGACCCCTCCAATGAGCAGTTCTTC,CAIRLDPSNEQFF
few,TRBV12-3/TRBV12-4,.,TRBJ1-2,TGTGCCAGCAGTCCGACGACCATCTCAGGGTTACGGATGGGCTACACCTTC,CASSPTTISGLRMGYTF
.,TRBV20-1,.,TRBJ2-6,TGCAGTGCTAGAGCAAGTAAAGGACAGCTCAACTCTGGGGCCAACGTCCTGACTTTC,CSARASKGQLNSGANVLTF
.,TRBV25-1,.,TRBJ1-1,TGTGCCAGCAGTGATTCCGGGTACATGAACACTGAAGCTTTCTTT,CASSDSGYMNTEAFF
.,TRBV7-9,TRBD2,TRBJ2-1,TGTGCCAGCAGCTTTACAGCGGGGATGGGTGAGCAGTTCTTC,CASSFTAGMGEQFF
.,TRBV20-1,.,TRBJ2-3,TGCAGTGCTAGTGGGCCCGGGACCACAGATACGCAGTATTTT,CSASGPGTTDTQYF
.,TRBV12-3/TRBV12-4,.,TRBJ2-3,TGTGCCAGCAGCCCCTCAAGTCAGGGAGATACGCAGTATTTT,CASSPSSQGDTQYF
once,TRBV7-2,.,TRBJ2-7,TGTGCCAGCAGTCCTCGGCAGGGTCACCCCTTAGGGTACGAGCAGTACTTC,CASSPRQGHPLGYEQYF
few,TRBV6-5,TRBD1,TRBJ2-3,TGTGCCAGCAGTTACTCGAGGTCAGGGGGCTCCACAGATACGCAGTATTTT,CASSYSRSGGSTDTQYF
few,TRBV11-2,TRBD2,TRBJ2-3,TGTGCCAGCAGCTTTCGACTAGCTTACACAGATACGCAGTATTTT,CASSFRLAYTDTQYF
.,TRBV6-1,TRBD1,TRBJ1-2,TGTGCCAGCAGAAAAACAGGGGGTAGTATCTATGGCTACACCTTC,CASRKTGGSIYGYTF
.,TRBV10-3,.,TRBJ2-7,TGTGCCATACTCGTTGAGGGTACCTACGAGCAGTACTTC,CAILVEGTYEQYF
.,TRBV7-9,TRBD2,TRBJ2-7,TGTGCCAGCAGCTTCGGGAGGCGGGAGGGCATCTACGAGCAGTACTTC,CASSFGRREGIYEQYF
.,TRBV30,.,TRBJ2-7,TGTGCCCTAACACTTCTCAGGAACTACGAGCAGTACTTC,CALTLLRNYEQYF
few,TRBV29-1,TRBD2,TRBJ2-5,TGCAGCGTTGGGACTAGCGGGAGAGAGACCCAGTACTTC,CSVGTSGRETQYF
few,TRBV12-3/TRBV12-4,.,TRBJ2-3,TGTGCCAGCAGTGGGGACTCCCGGGACCTTACAGATACGCAGTATTTT,CASSGDSRDLTDTQYF
.,TRBV10-3,.,TRBJ1-1,TGTGCCATCAGTGAGAGACAGTTGAACACTGAAGCTTTCTTT,CAISERQLNTEAFF